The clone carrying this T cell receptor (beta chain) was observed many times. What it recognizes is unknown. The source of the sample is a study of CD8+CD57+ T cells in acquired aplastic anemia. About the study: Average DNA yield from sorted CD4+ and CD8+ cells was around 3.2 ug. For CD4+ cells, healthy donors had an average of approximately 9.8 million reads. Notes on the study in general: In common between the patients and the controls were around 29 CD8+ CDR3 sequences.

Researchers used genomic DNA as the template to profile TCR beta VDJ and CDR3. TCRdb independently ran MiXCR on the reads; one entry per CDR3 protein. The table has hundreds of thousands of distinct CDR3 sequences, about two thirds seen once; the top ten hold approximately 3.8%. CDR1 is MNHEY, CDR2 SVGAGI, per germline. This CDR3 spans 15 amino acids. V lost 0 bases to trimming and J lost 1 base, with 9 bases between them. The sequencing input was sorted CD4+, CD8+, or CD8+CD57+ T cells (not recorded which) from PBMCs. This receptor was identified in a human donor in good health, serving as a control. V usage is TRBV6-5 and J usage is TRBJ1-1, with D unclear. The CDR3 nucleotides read TGTGCCAGCAGTTACTCCCCCCGGGCGAACACTGAAGCTTTCTTT. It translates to CASSYSPRANTEAFF.